The rows below give T cell receptor beta chains drawn from one sample of a study of metastatic and nonmetastatic thyroid tumors. TCRdb re-called clones from the PCR reads using MiXCR. The sample lists 39,000 or so clones; approximately 20% were seen once. Source material: blood. The receptors here all came from a female donor with papillary thyroid cancer or a benign thyroid nodule (not recorded which). Some clones in this sample may be carry-over from other donors' samples. Each CDR3 is given with its conserved first and last residue. The D gene is left open where the match is weak. Only part of the rows carry a size: once, few, many, or a class if the clone is expanded.

clone size	V gene	J gene	D gene	CDR3 DNA	CDR3 protein
many	TRBV6-2/TRBV6-3	TRBJ2-2	-	TGTGCCAGCAGTCGTCCTAGCAGGAACACCGGGGAGCTGTTTTTT	CASSRPSRNTGELFF
-	TRBV5-6	TRBJ2-3	TRBD2	TGTGCCAGCAGCGGCACCCTAGCGGTGAGATGGGATACGCAGTATTTT	CASSGTLAVRWDTQYF
many	TRBV6-1	TRBJ2-1	-	TGTGCCAGCAGGCGAAGGAACGATGAGCAGTTCTTC	CASRRRNDEQFF
-	TRBV7-3	TRBJ2-1	TRBD1	TGTGCCAGCAGCTTAACGGGTGGGACAGGGGGCGATGAGCAGTTCTTC	CASSLTGGTGGDEQFF
-	TRBV28	TRBJ1-1	-	TGTGCCAGCAGTTTACGGAGGGTCAGGGACACTGAAGATTTCTTT	CASSLRRVRDTEDFF
few	TRBV9	TRBJ2-6	-	TGTGCCAGCAGCGCCGGGACTCCGAGCTCTGGGGCCAACGTCCTGACTTTC	CASSAGTPSSGANVLTF
-	TRBV29-1	TRBJ2-1	TRBD2	TGCAGCTCTCAGCGGGGCCTAGCGGACAATGAGCAGTTCTTC	CSSQRGLADNEQFF
-	TRBV6-1	TRBJ2-1	TRBD2	TGTGCCAGCAGTGAGACTAGCGGAACATACAATGAGCAGTTCTTC	CASSETSGTYNEQFF
-	TRBV6-1	TRBJ1-5	-	TGTTCCAGCAACGAACACATCCTGGAGCCCCAGCATTTT	CSSNEHILEPQHF
many	TRBV20-1	TRBJ2-1	TRBD1	TGCAGTGCCATTTCCGGGACAGGAGGCAATGAGCAGTTCTTC	CSAISGTGGNEQFF
many	TRBV20-1	TRBJ2-5	-	TGCAGTGCTAGGAATCAAATGGCAGGGCTAGTTAGGACCCAGTACTTC	CSARNQMAGLVRTQYF
many	TRBV30	TRBJ2-3	-	TGTGCCTGGACTACCTTTATAGGCGATACGCAGTATTTT	CAWTTFIGDTQYF
-	TRBV20-1	TRBJ2-3	TRBD2	TGCAGTGTGATCAGGGCTAGCGGGAGTACCGGTACAGATACGCAGTATTTT	CSVIRASGSTGTDTQYF
few	TRBV28	TRBJ2-7	TRBD2	TGTGCCAGCAACCCTAGCGGGAGGACTAGCTCCTACGAGCAGTACTTC	CASNPSGRTSSYEQYF
medium-sized	TRBV7-8	TRBJ2-1	-	TGTGCCAGCAGCAAAGAGCTAGAGGACTGGAGCAATGAGCAGTTCTTC	CASSKELEDWSNEQFF
few	TRBV27	TRBJ1-5	-	TGTGCCAGCTGTTTCACAGGGACAACCAGCAATCAGCCCCAGCATTTT	CASCFTGTTSNQPQHF
many	TRBV20-1	TRBJ1-1	-	TGCAGTGCTGGGGGGGTGAGGGATACTGAAGCTTTCTTT	CSAGGVRDTEAFF
many	TRBV30	TRBJ1-1	-	TGTGCCTGGATGGCACTAGAGGGTAGACCCCATGAAGCTTTCTTT	CAWMALEGRPHEAFF
-	TRBV20-1	TRBJ1-2	TRBD1	TGCAGTGCTAGACCTACCCGGGACAGGCTGCAGTACGGCTACACCTTC	CSARPTRDRLQYGYTF
many	TRBV28	TRBJ1-3	TRBD1	TGTGCCAGCAGCCCCAGGGGGCGTTCTGGAAACACCATATATTTT	CASSPRGRSGNTIYF
many	TRBV28	TRBJ2-3	TRBD2	TGTGCCAGCAGTTTATCTTTGGGACTAGCGGGAGCCATCACAGATACGCAGTATTTT	CASSLSLGLAGAITDTQYF
many	TRBV5-4	TRBJ1-2	-	TGTGCCAGCAGCTTGGCGTCTCGGGATGGCTACACCTTC	CASSLASRDGYTF
many	TRBV25-1	TRBJ1-2	-	TGTGCCAGCAGTGCCCGAGGGCACCTCAACTATGGCTACACCTTC	CASSARGHLNYGYTF
many	TRBV2	TRBJ2-7	-	TGTGCCAGCAGTGTTTCAGGCCGGGCCTACGAGCAGTACTTC	CASSVSGRAYEQYF
-	TRBV4-2	TRBJ2-7	TRBD2	TGTGCCAGCAGCCAAGATAAGGGGAGCGGGGGAACCTACGAGCAGTACTTC	CASSQDKGSGGTYEQYF
many	TRBV11-2	TRBJ2-7	-	TGTGCCAGCAGCTTAGTAGCCTTCTACGAGCAGTACTTC	CASSLVAFYEQYF
many	TRBV28	TRBJ2-2	-	TGTGCCAGCAGTTTGGTCTTCTTGAACACCGGGGAGCTGTTTTTT	CASSLVFLNTGELFF
few	TRBV12-3/TRBV12-4	TRBJ2-7	TRBD2	TGTGCCAGCAGTCCCCTAGCGGGAGGGCCCTACGAGCAGTACTTC	CASSPLAGGPYEQYF
many	TRBV12-3/TRBV12-4	TRBJ1-1	-	TGTGCCAGCAGTTTGCAGGGGAACACTGAAGCTTTCTTT	CASSLQGNTEAFF
many	TRBV4-1	TRBJ1-2	-	TGCGCCAGCAGCCTCATGGGGGGGTCTTCTAGCGATGGCTACACCTTC	CASSLMGGSSSDGYTF
few	TRBV5-1	TRBJ2-7	-	TGCGCCAGCAGCCCGGGACCTGGCCTAGGAATCTACGAGCAGTACTTC	CASSPGPGLGIYEQYF
many	TRBV19	TRBJ2-7	-	TGTGCCAGTAGTATCGAGGCAGCGTTTGGGGAGCAGTACTTC	CASSIEAAFGEQYF
many	TRBV4-3	TRBJ1-4	-	TGCGCCAGCAGCCAAGATCTAGGAGCAGGGGAGGAAAAACTGTTTTTT	CASSQDLGAGEEKLFF
-	TRBV20-1	TRBJ2-3	-	TGCAGTGCTAGTCTACGGGTCCAAGGGGATACGCAGTATTTT	CSASLRVQGDTQYF
many	TRBV5-6	TRBJ2-1	TRBD2	TGTGCCAGCAGCTTGGGCGGGAGTCTCAATGAGCAGTTCTTC	CASSLGGSLNEQFF
-	TRBV13	TRBJ2-7	TRBD1	TGTGCCAGCAGCTTAGGATGGACAGGGGAGTCCGAGCAGTACTTC	CASSLGWTGESEQYF
many	TRBV12-3/TRBV12-4	TRBJ2-3	-	TGTGCCAGCAGCCCCCTGAGGGCTATCAGCACAGATACGCAGTATTTT	CASSPLRAISTDTQYF
many	TRBV11-2	TRBJ2-2	-	TGTGCCAGCAGCTTAACCCGCGGGGCCAACACCGGGGAGCTGTTTTTT	CASSLTRGANTGELFF
-	TRBV28	TRBJ2-7	-	TGTGCCAGCAAATTGTACATTCGTTACGAGCAGTACTTC	CASKLYIRYEQYF
many	TRBV4-1	TRBJ2-3	TRBD2	TGCGCCAGCAGCCAAGAGCCTAGCGGGAGGGCCTCAGATACGCAGTATTTT	CASSQEPSGRASDTQYF
many	TRBV7-8	TRBJ2-1	-	TGTGCCAGCAGCCAAAACGGGGAGCAGTTCTTC	CASSQNGEQFF
many	TRBV6-2/TRBV6-3	TRBJ1-1	-	TGTGCCGTGTCCTCCGGGGGAGATGAAGCTTTCTTT	CAVSSGGDEAFF
many	TRBV28	TRBJ2-3	-	TGTGCCAGCAGTTTGAGCTCGGATACGCAGTATTTT	CASSLSSDTQYF
few	TRBV27	TRBJ2-1	-	TGTGCCTGCAGTCCAGTGTTATCCTACAATGAGCAGTTCTTC	CACSPVLSYNEQFF
many	TRBV7-3	TRBJ2-3	-	TGTGCCAGCAGCTTAATGGGTTCTGATACGCAGTATTTT	CASSLMGSDTQYF
few	TRBV28	TRBJ1-4	-	TGTGCCAGCAGTAGGGGCGCCGGGGGTATTAATGAAAAACTGTTTTTT	CASSRGAGGINEKLFF
many	TRBV19	TRBJ1-2	TRBD1	TGTGCCAGTAGCCAGGACAGGTACGCTGGCGGCTACACCTTC	CASSQDRYAGGYTF
-	TRBV20-1	TRBJ2-7	-	TGCAGTGCTATGCGTGGTGTATACGAGCAGTACTTC	CSAMRGVYEQYF
many	TRBV20-1	TRBJ2-4	-	TGCAGTGCTAGACATACAGGGACCCCGCGGGGCATTCAGTACTTC	CSARHTGTPRGIQYF
many	TRBV20-1	TRBJ1-2	TRBD1	TGCAGTGCCTATGGACAGGGACAAATCGGCTACACCTTC	CSAYGQGQIGYTF
many	TRBV7-8	TRBJ2-4	-	TGTGCCAGCAGCATAGAAGAAGGAAACATTCAGTACTTC	CASSIEEGNIQYF
many	TRBV4-2	TRBJ2-7	TRBD2	TGTGCCAGCAGCCCCACGCTAGCGGGACGGAGAGGTTACGAGCAGTACTTC	CASSPTLAGRRGYEQYF